Listed below are T cell receptor beta chains from one sample, sequenced in a study of T-cell reconstitution after alpha-beta-depleted transplantation in children. TCRdb passed the PCR reads through MiXCR, listing each CDR3 protein once. This sample has 250,000 or so distinct CDR3 sequences, with 8.2% found just once. Specimen: PBMCs, mostly from graft donor cells, collected 180 days after TCRalphabeta/CD19-depleted stem cell transplant. Receptors were obtained from a male patient younger than 18 who had a stem cell transplant for acute lymphoblastic leukemia, so the T cells may come from the graft donor. Both conserved end residues are part of each CDR3. Each record gives: D gene, V gene, J gene, clone size, CDR3 protein, CDR3 DNA. The D gene is left open where the match is weak. Expanded clones get a size class; other rows say once, few or many, or leave the size out.

d_gene: -; v_gene: TRBV6-5; j_gene: TRBJ1-2; abundance: many; CDR3aa: CASSYSSAREAGYTF; CDR3nt: TGTGCCAGCAGTTACTCGAGCGCCAGGGAAGCTGGCTACACCTTC
d_gene: TRBD2; v_gene: TRBV12-3/TRBV12-4; j_gene: TRBJ2-2; abundance: many; CDR3aa: CASSASGGRNTGELFF; CDR3nt: TGTGCCAGCAGCGCTAGCGGGGGGCGGAACACCGGGGAGCTGTTTTTT
d_gene: -; v_gene: TRBV29-1; j_gene: TRBJ1-1; abundance: many; CDR3aa: CSVAGEAFF; CDR3nt: TGCAGCGTTGCTGGAGAAGCTTTCTTT
d_gene: TRBD1; v_gene: TRBV10-3; j_gene: TRBJ2-7; abundance: many; CDR3aa: CAISTGTYEQYF; CDR3nt: TGTGCCATTTCGACAGGGACCTACGAGCAGTACTTC
d_gene: -; v_gene: TRBV28; j_gene: TRBJ1-5; abundance: many; CDR3aa: CASSLRTPSNQPQHF; CDR3nt: TGTGCCAGCAGTTTACGGACCCCGAGCAATCAGCCCCAGCATTTT
d_gene: -; v_gene: TRBV20-1; j_gene: TRBJ2-2; abundance: many; CDR3aa: CSAIAPNTGELFF; CDR3nt: TGCAGTGCTATTGCTCCGAACACCGGGGAGCTGTTTTTT
d_gene: TRBD2; v_gene: TRBV9; j_gene: TRBJ2-7; abundance: many; CDR3aa: CASSAAGTSDWEQYF; CDR3nt: TGTGCCAGCAGCGCCGCCGGGACTAGCGATTGGGAGCAGTACTTC
d_gene: -; v_gene: TRBV5-1; j_gene: TRBJ2-7; abundance: many; CDR3aa: CASSLVNPSYEQYF; CDR3nt: TGCGCCAGCAGCTTGGTTAATCCCTCCTACGAGCAGTACTTC
d_gene: -; v_gene: TRBV18; j_gene: TRBJ2-1; abundance: -; CDR3aa: CASSPPQRVNEQFF; CDR3nt: TGTGCCAGCTCACCACCCCAGCGGGTAAATGAGCAGTTCTTC
d_gene: -; v_gene: TRBV28; j_gene: TRBJ2-1; abundance: many; CDR3aa: CASSEMGGGPYNEQFF; CDR3nt: TGTGCCAGCAGCGAGATGGGGGGTGGTCCCTACAATGAGCAGTTCTTC